This record looks at one T cell receptor (beta chain) sequence and its context. Its antigen is as yet unknown. These data are taken from a study of T cell repertoires in cytomegalovirus infection. Looking at the study overall: HLA-B-restricted CMV epitopes that are well studied were used alongside recently identified HLA-C-restricted ones. The public TCR beta signatures pointed to both CMV infection and matching HLA type.

TCRdb re-called the reads through MiXCR, storing one row per CDR3 protein. The table lists hundreds of thousands of distinct CDR3 sequences, about 33% of them singletons. Study observations and caveats: The ex vivo response was dominated by HLA-C-restricted CMV-specific TCR beta clonotypes.

V was clipped by 1 base and J by 5 bases, with 17 bases between them. The CDR3 covers 16 residues. The germline V gene encodes CDR1 SGHVS and CDR2 FQNEAQ. The receptor's source is a human donor in good health (CMV status not recorded). Some clones in this sample may be carry-over from other donors' samples. The source was cultured PBMCs, collected from culture after CMV antigen stimulation. This chain uses TRBV7-8 with TRBJ1-2; D is ambiguous. The CDR3 nucleotides read TGTGCCAGCAGCTTAGGGCGCCGGACCGGAAAATATGGCTACACCTTC. This codes for CASSLGRRTGKYGYTF.